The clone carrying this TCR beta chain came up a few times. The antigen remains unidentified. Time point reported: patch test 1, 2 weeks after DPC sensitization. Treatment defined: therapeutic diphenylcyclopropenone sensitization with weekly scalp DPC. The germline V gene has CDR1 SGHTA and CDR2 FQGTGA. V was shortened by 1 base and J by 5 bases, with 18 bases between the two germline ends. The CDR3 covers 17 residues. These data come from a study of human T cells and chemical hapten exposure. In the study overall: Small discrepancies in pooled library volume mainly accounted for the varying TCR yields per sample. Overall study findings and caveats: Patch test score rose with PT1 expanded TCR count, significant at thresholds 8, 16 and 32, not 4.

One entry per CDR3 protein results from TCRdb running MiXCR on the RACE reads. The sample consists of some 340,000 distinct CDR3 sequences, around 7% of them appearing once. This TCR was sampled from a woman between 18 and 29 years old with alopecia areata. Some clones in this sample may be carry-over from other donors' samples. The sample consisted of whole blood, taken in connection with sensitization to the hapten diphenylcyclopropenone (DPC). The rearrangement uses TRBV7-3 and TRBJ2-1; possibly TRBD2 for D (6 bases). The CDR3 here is CASSLMRGGVIHNEQFF. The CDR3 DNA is TGTGCCAGCAGCTTAATGAGGGGCGGGGTGATTCACAATGAGCAGTTCTTC.